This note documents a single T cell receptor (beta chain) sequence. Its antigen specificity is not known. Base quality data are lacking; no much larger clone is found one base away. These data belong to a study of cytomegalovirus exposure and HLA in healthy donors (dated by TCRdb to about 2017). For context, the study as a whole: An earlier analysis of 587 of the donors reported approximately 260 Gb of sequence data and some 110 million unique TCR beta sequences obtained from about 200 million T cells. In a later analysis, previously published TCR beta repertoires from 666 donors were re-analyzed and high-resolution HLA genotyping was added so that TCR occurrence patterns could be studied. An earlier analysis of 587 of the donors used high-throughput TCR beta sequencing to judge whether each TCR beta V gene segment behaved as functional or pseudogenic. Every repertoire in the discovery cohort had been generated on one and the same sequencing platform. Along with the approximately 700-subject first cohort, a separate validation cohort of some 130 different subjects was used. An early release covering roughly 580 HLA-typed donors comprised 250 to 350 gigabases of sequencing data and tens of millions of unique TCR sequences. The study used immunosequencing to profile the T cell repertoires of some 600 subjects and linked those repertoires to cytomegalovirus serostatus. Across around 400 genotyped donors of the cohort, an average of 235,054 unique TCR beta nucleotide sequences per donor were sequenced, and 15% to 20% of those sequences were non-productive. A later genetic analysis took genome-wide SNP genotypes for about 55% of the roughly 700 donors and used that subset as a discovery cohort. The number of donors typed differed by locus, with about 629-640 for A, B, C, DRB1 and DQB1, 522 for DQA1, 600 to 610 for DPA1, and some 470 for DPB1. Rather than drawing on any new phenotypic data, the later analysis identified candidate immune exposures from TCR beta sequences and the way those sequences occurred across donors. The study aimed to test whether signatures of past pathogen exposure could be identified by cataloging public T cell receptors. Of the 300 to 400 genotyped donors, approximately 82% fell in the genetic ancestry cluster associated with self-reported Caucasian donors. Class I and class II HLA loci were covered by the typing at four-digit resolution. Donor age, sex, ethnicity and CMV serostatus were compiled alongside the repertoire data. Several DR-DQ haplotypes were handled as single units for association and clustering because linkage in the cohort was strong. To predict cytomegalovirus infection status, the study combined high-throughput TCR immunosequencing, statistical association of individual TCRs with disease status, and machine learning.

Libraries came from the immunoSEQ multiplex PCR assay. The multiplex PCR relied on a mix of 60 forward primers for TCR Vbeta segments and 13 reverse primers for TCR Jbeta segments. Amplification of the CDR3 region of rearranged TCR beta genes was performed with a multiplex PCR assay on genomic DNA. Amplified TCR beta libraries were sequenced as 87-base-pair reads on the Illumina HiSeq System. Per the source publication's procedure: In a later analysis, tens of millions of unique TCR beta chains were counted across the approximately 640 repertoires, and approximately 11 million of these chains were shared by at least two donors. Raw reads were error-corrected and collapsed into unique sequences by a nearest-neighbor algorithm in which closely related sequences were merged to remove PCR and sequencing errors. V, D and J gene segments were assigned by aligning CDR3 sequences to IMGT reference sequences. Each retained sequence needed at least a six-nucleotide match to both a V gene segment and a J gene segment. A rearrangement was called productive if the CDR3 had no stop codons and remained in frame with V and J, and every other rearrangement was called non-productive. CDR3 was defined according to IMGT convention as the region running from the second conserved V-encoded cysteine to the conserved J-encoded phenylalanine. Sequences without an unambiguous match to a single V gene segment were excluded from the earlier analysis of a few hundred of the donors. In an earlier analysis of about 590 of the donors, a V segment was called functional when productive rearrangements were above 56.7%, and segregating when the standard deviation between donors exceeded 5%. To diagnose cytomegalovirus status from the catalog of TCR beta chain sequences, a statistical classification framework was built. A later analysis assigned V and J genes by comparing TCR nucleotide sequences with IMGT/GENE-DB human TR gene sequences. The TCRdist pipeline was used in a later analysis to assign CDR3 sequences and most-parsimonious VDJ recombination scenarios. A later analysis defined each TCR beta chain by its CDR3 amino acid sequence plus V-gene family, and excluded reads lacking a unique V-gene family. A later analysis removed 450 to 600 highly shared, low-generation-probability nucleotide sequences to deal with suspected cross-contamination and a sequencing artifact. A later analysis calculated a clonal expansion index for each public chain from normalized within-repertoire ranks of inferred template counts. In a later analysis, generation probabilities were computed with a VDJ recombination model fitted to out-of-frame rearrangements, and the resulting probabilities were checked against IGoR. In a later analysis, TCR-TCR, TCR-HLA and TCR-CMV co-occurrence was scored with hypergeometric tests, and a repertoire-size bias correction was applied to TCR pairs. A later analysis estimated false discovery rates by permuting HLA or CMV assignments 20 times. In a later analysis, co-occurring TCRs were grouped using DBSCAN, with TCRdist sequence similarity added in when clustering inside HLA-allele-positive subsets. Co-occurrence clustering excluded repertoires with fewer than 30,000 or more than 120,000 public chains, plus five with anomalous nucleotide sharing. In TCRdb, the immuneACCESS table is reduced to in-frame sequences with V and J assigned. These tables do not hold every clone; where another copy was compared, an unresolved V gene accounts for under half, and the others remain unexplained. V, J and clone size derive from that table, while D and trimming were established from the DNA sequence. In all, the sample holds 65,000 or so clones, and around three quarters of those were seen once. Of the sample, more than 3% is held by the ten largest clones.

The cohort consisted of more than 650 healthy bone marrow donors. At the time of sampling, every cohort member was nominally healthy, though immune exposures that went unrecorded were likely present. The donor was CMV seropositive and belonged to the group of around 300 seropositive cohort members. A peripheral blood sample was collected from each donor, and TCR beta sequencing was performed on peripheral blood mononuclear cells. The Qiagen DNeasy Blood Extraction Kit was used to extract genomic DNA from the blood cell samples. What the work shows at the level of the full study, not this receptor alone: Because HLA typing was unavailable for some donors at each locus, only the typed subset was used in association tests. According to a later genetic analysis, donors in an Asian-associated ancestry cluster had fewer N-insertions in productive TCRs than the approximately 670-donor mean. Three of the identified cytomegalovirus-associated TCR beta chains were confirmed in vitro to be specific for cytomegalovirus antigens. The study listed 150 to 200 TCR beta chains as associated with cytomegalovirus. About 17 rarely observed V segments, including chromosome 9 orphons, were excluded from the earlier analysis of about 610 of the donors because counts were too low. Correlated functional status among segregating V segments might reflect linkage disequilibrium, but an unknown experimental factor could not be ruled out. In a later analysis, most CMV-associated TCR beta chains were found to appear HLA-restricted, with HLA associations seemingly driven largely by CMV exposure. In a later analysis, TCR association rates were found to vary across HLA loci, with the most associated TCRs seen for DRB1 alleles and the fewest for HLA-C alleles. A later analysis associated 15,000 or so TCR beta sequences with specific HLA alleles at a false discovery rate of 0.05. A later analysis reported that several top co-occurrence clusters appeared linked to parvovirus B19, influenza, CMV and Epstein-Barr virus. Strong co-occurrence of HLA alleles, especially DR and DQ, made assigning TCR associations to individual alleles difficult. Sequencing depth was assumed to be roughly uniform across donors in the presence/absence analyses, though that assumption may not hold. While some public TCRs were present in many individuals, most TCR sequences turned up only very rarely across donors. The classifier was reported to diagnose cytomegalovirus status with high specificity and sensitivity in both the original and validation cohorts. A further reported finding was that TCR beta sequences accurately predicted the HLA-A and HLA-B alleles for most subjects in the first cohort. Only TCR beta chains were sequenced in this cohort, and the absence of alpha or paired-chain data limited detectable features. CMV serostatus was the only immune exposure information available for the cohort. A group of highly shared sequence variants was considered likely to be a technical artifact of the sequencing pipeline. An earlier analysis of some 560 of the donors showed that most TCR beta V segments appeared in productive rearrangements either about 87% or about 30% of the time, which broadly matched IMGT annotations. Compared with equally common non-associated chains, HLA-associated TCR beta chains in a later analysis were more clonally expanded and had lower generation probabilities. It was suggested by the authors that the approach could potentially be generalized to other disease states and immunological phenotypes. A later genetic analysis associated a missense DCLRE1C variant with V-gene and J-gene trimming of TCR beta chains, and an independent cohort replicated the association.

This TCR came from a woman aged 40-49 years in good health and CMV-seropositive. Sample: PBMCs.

The nucleotides read TGCGCCAGCAGCTTGGCCCCGGACAGGTTGAACACTGAAGCTTTCTTT. Protein translation: CASSLAPDRLNTEAFF. The V gene is TRBV5-1 and the J gene is TRBJ1-1, with 7 junctional bases fitting TRBD1. Counted from cysteine to phenylalanine, this CDR3 has 16 amino acids. The CDR3 DNA has 48 bases and is translated from base 1. Unmatched junction bases come to 5, with V trimmed by 0 bases and J by 0 bases. The germline V gene provides CDR1 SGHRS and CDR2 YFSETQ.